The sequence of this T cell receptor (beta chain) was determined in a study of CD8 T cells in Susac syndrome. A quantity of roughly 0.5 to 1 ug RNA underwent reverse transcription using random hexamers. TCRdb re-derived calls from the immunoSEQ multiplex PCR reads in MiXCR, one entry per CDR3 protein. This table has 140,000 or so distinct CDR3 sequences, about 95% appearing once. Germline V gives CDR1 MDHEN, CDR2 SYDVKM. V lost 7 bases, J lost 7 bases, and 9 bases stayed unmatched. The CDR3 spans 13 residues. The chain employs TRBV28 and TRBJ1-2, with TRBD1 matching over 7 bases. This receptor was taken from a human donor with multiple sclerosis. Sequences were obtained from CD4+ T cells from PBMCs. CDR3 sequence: CASTTQGFRGYTF. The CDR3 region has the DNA TGTGCCAGCACCACACAGGGGTTTCGTGGCTACACCTTC.